Shown below are 5 T cell receptor beta chains from a single sample sequenced in a study of blood T cell repertoires in COVID-19. Some clones are missing from TCRdb's copy, which holds only in-frame ones; the method was immunoSEQ multiplex PCR. There are 90,000 to 120,000 clones in the sample; around 89% occur only once, and approximately 6.2% lies in the top ten. The sample consisted of peripheral blood. The receptors here all came from a man aged 45-60 years with active or convalescent COVID-19.

The V call is TRBV7-2, the J call TRBJ2-3; D gene ambiguous. The CDR3 extends over 14 amino acids. Trimming shortened V by 5 bases and J by 5 bases, and 14 bases separated the two germline ends. CDR1 is SGHTA and CDR2 is FQGNSA in the germline V gene. The CDR3 DNA follows: TGTGCCAGCAGCCAGAGGCAGTTTGGAGATACGCAGTATTTT. Protein sequence: CASSQRQFGDTQYF.

This rearrangement joins TRBV3-1 (or the pseudogene TRBV3-2) to TRBJ2-1; 7 positions match TRBD2. The CDR3 covers 13 residues. Looked up from germline, CDR1 is LGHDT and CDR2 is YNNKEL (reference sequence). V was clipped by 4 bases and J by 9 bases; unmatched bases: 6. This CDR3 is CASSPRLAGEQFF. The CDR3 DNA follows: TGTGCCAGCAGCCCGCGACTAGCAGGTGAGCAGTTCTTC.

This clone is a singleton in its sample. The V and J genes are TRBV7-9 and TRBJ2-2; no definite D call. CDR3 size: 10 residues. In germline, CDR1 is SEHNR, CDR2 FQNEAQ (reference sequence). V shed 8 bases and J shed 5 bases, with 3 bases lying between them. Written as DNA, the CDR3 is TGTGCCAGCGAGACCGGGGAGCTGTTTTTT. Amino acid sequence: CASETGELFF.

This chain joins TRBV27 and TRBJ2-7, with D perhaps matching TRBD2 (6 bases). CDR1 MNHEY and CDR2 SMNVEV come from the germline V gene (reference sequence). V dropped 3 bases and J dropped 5 bases, with 20 bases sitting between them. The CDR3 sequence is 16 residues long. This CDR3 reads CASSLAGSSTADEQYF. The CDR3, as DNA: TGTGCCAGCAGTTTGGCGGGATCGTCTACAGCGGACGAGCAGTACTTC.

This clone was found a few times. This rearrangement joins TRBV10-1 to TRBJ2-7; D might be TRBD1 (6 bases). From germline, CDR1 is WNHNN and CDR2 SYGVQD (reference sequence). CDR3 length equals 14 residues. V lost 6 bases to trimming and J lost 3 bases, with 15 bases between them. In DNA, the CDR3 is TGCGCCAGCAGCCCGAGCGAGGGACACTACGAGCAGTACTTC. Its protein product is CASSPSEGHYEQYF.